These T cell receptor beta chains were read from a single sample in a study of control samples from healthy donors and cancer patients. Generated by immunoSEQ multiplex PCR, the TCRdb table keeps only in-frame clones and is missing some. This repertoire shows 260,000 or so clones, approximately 80% found once; its top ten account for about 14%. Sequenced input: PBMCs. Every receptor here comes from a woman aged 55-70 years with lung cancer. The CDR3 runs from the conserved cysteine through the conserved F or W. A D gene is named only where the DNA matches it firmly. Clone size is stated in some rows and not others, as once, few, many or a class when expanded.

D: TRBD1; size: few; J: TRBJ1-5; V: TRBV3-1/TRBV3-2; CDR3: CASSQGTGTHQPQHF; DNA: TGTGCCAGCAGCCAAGGGACAGGGACTCACCAGCCCCAGCATTTT
D: NA; size: NA; J: TRBJ2-5; V: TRBV7-9; CDR3: CASSLTGRGETQYF; DNA: TGTGCCAGCAGTCTTACAGGCCGCGGAGAGACCCAGTACTTC
D: TRBD2; size: NA; J: TRBJ2-3; V: TRBV28; CDR3: CASSPSGSGTDTQYF; DNA: TGTGCCAGCAGTCCCAGCGGGAGTGGCACAGATACGCAGTATTTT
D: TRBD1; size: NA; J: TRBJ2-4; V: TRBV6-6; CDR3: CASSLPGQLNIQYF; DNA: TGTGCCAGCAGTTTGCCGGGACAGCTAAACATTCAGTACTTC
D: TRBD1; size: NA; J: TRBJ1-1; V: TRBV7-9; CDR3: CASRPKDRVNTEAFF; DNA: TGTGCCAGCAGACCAAAAGACAGGGTGAACACTGAAGCTTTCTTT
D: TRBD1; size: NA; J: TRBJ1-5; V: TRBV11-2; CDR3: CASSRTGNSNQPQHF; DNA: TGTGCCAGCAGCCGGACAGGGAACTCTAATCAGCCCCAGCATTTT
D: NA; size: once; J: TRBJ1-3; V: TRBV7-2; CDR3: CASSLGPVRNTIYF; DNA: TGTGCCAGCAGCTTAGGTCCGGTGAGAAACACCATATATTTT
D: NA; size: few; J: TRBJ2-3; V: TRBV11-2; CDR3: CASSKGGGARDTQYF; DNA: TGTGCCAGCAGCAAAGGGGGTGGAGCTCGGGATACGCAGTATTTT
D: NA; size: NA; J: TRBJ1-6; V: TRBV28; CDR3: CASSLIRSNSPLHF; DNA: TGTGCCAGCAGTTTAATCCGGAGCAATTCACCCCTCCACTTT
D: NA; size: NA; J: TRBJ1-2; V: TRBV7-2; CDR3: CASSKDSPGSYTF; DNA: TGTGCCAGCAGCAAAGACAGCCCCGGAAGCTACACCTTC
D: TRBD2; size: NA; J: TRBJ2-3; V: TRBV5-6; CDR3: CASSLWREGTDTQYF; DNA: TGTGCCAGCAGCTTGTGGCGGGAGGGCACAGATACGCAGTATTTT
D: NA; size: few; J: TRBJ1-2; V: TRBV7-3; CDR3: CASSPGGSDYGYTF; DNA: TGTGCCAGCAGCCCGGGGGGGAGCGACTATGGCTACACCTTC
D: NA; size: NA; J: TRBJ2-7; V: TRBV6-5; CDR3: CASSYSTGAPYEQYF; DNA: TGTGCCAGCAGTTACTCGACGGGGGCCCCCTACGAGCAGTACTTC
D: NA; size: NA; J: TRBJ1-1; V: TRBV7-8; CDR3: CASSLRYGGRLNTEAFF; DNA: TGTGCCAGCAGCTTACGTTACGGGGGCAGGCTGAACACTGAAGCTTTCTTT
D: NA; size: NA; J: TRBJ1-2; V: TRBV6-5; CDR3: CASSRDLYGYTF; DNA: TGTGCCAGCAGCCGCGACCTTTATGGCTACACCTTC
D: NA; size: NA; J: TRBJ2-3; V: TRBV9; CDR3: CASSVEPGLTSTDTQYF; DNA: TGTGCCAGCAGCGTAGAGCCCGGACTCACTAGCACAGATACGCAGTATTTT